The T cell receptor (beta chain) described here comes from a study of beta chain features in type 1 diabetes. Study-wide results and limits: For patients, the naive, central memory and Treg TCRB repertoires appeared more alike than for healthy donors.

This clone was observed a few times. Its antigen is still unknown. Germline CDR1 GTSNPN, CDR2 SVGIG (reference sequence). The CDR3 spans 13 residues. Between the trimmed V and J ends, which lost 4 bases and 5 bases, there was a span of 13 bases. Once sorted, every population was more than 95% pure. The investigators reverse transcribed all of the isolated RNA, so they sequenced expressed TCRB transcripts. Profiling relied on immunoSEQ multiplex PCR, and the TCRdb table lists in-frame clones only, not all of them. Of around 430,000 clones in the sample, around 30% were seen once. The clonotype was recovered from a man between 18 and 35 years old in good health. The V and J genes are TRBV30 and TRBJ2-3; D gene uncertain. The sequencing sample was made of naive CD4+ T cells from blood. The CDR3 sequence: CAWNRRFGDTQYF. The CDR3 DNA sequence: TGTGCCTGGAATCGGCGGTTCGGAGATACGCAGTATTTT.